The 25 T cell receptor beta chains below all came from one sample that was sequenced in a study of human T cells and chemical hapten exposure. Time point defined: patch test 3, about 24 weeks after DPC sensitization. This sample's treatment: therapeutic diphenylcyclopropenone sensitization with weekly scalp DPC. MiXCR, run by TCRdb on the RACE reads, gives a single entry per CDR3 protein. The sample records 50,000 to 60,000 distinct CDR3 sequences, 9.5% to 15% being singletons. Sequencing used whole blood, obtained in connection with sensitization to the hapten diphenylcyclopropenone (DPC). These receptors were taken from a man aged 25-45 years with alopecia areata. Some clones in this sample may be carry-over from other donors' samples.

This clonotype was seen at least ten times. The chain carries TRBV7-2 and TRBJ2-5, with D perhaps TRBD1 or TRBD2 (6 bases each). This CDR3 region has 18 residues. The V end was cut by 2 bases, the J end by 3 bases, with 22 bases between. Germline loops: CDR1 SGHTA, CDR2 FQGNSA. CDR3 DNA sequence: TGTGCCAGCAGCTTAACCAACCAGAGGGGGGCGACTAAAGAGACCCAGTACTTC. Protein product: CASSLTNQRGATKETQYF.

This clonotype was seen ten or more times. This sequence joins TRBV12-3 or TRBV12-4 and TRBJ2-1, with a possible D match to TRBD2 (5 bases). Trimming removed 3 bases from V and 9 bases from J, with 15 bases in between. The CDR3 spans 14 residues. The chain's CDR3 is CASSFSGGVGEQFF. The CDR3 nucleotides are TGTGCCAGCAGTTTCAGCGGTGGAGTAGGTGAGCAGTTCTTC.

In this sample, this clonotype turned up a few times. The chain links TRBV6-6 to TRBJ1-6; D uncertain. The CDR3 length is 15 residues. Germline CDR1 reads MNHNY; CDR2 reads SVGAGI (reference sequence). V lost 6 bases and J 6 bases, leaving 15 bases between the germline ends. The DNA of the CDR3 is TGTGCCAGCAGCCCCGGTGGGGTTGGTAATTCACCCCTCCACTTT. This codes for CASSPGGVGNSPLHF.

The chain couples TRBV24-1 to TRBJ2-1, with a possible D match to TRBD2 (7 bases). Germline V lookup: CDR1 KGHDR, CDR2 SFDVKD. The V and J ends lost 5 bases and 1 base respectively, with 17 bases between them. This CDR3 is built from 17 residues. CDR3 nucleotides: TGTGCCACCAGTGTCCGAGGGGGGGCAACATCCTACAATGAGCAGTTCTTC. It translates to CATSVRGGATSYNEQFF.

The chain employs TRBV3-1 and TRBJ2-5, with no clear D. CDR3 size: 14 residues. V lost 5 bases to trimming and J lost 4 bases, with 14 bases between them. The germline gives CDR1 LGHDT, CDR2 YNNKEL (reference sequence). CDR3: CASSADWARETQYF. The CDR3 DNA reads as TGTGCCAGCAGCGCGGATTGGGCGCGAGAGACCCAGTACTTC.

At least ten counts were recorded for this clonotype. The chain joins TRBV9 to TRBJ1-1; no definite D call. Germline loops: CDR1 SGDLS, CDR2 YYNGEE. Trimming removed 1 base at V and 1 base at J, with 5 bases between. This CDR3 has 13 residues. The chain's CDR3 is CASSVSANTEAFF. CDR3 nucleotide sequence: TGTGCCAGCAGCGTATCAGCGAACACTGAAGCTTTCTTT.

The chain joins TRBV29-1 to TRBJ2-1; the match to TRBD1 covers 7 bases. The CDR3 loop spans 14 amino acids. J lost 0 bases, V lost 5 bases, and 4 bases had no gene match. Germline V gene data show CDR1 as SQVTM and CDR2 as ANQGSEA. The CDR3 bases are TGCAGCGTTATCGGACAGGACTCCTACAATGAGCAGTTCTTC. This gives the protein CSVIGQDSYNEQFF.

The J gene is TRBJ2-2, the V gene TRBV28; TRBD2 might be the D (5 bases). The CDR3 is made up of 15 amino acids. Germline CDR1 and CDR2: MDHEN and SYDVKM. Trimming cost V 2 bases and J 3 bases, with 10 bases left between them. Here the CDR3 reads CASSLRLADTGELFF. The CDR3 coding sequence is TGTGCCAGCAGTTTACGGCTAGCCGACACCGGGGAGCTGTTTTTT.

V is TRBV25-1 and J is TRBJ1-2; no definite D call. Per the germline V gene, CDR1 is MGHDK and CDR2 is SYGVNS. The CDR3 consists of 13 residues. The ends were cut back, 1 base at V and 4 bases at J, with 7 bases in the middle. CDR3 nucleotides: TGTGCCAGCAGTGAATCAGCGGGCTATGGCTACACCTTC. Protein: CASSESAGYGYTF.

The V and J genes are TRBV7-2 and TRBJ1-4; perhaps TRBD1 as D (5 bases). The V end lost 3 bases, the J end lost 4 bases, and 9 bases lay between the germline ends. The CDR3 runs to 14 residues. Germline-derived CDR1 and CDR2 are SGHTA and FQGNSA. This CDR3 is CASSLGQSNEKLFF. CDR3 nucleotides: TGTGCCAGCAGCTTGGGGCAGAGTAATGAAAAACTGTTTTTT.

This clonotype was detected many times. This sequence joins TRBV7-9 and TRBJ2-3; no firm D call. Trimming stripped 2 bases from V and 0 bases from J, with 18 bases between. Germline V CDR1 and CDR2: SEHNR, FQNEAQ (reference sequence). The CDR3 contains 18 residues. CDR3 coding DNA: TGTGCCAGCAGCTTACGAAGGACGGAATACCCTAGCACAGATACGCAGTATTTT. This gives the protein CASSLRRTEYPSTDTQYF.

This clonotype was seen a few times. This sequence joins TRBV6-5 and TRBJ2-5; 8 bases agree with TRBD1. Germline V lookup: CDR1 MNHEY, CDR2 SVGAGI. The ends lost 6 bases at V and 4 bases at J; junction bases unmatched: 10. There are 15 residues in the CDR3. In nucleotides, the CDR3 is TGTGCCAGCAGCCAAACAGGGGGAGCGTTAGAGACCCAGTACTTC. This gives the protein CASSQTGGALETQYF.

This chain joins TRBV6-1 and TRBJ2-7; tentative D call: TRBD1 (6 bases). Germline V CDR1 and CDR2: MNHNS, SASEGT. Trimming took off 4 bases at V and 4 bases at J, with 17 bases between the two ends. The CDR3 runs to 15 residues. CDR3 loop: CASSGTVVDMYEQYF. DNA of the CDR3: TGTGCCAGCAGTGGGACAGTGGTCGATATGTACGAGCAGTACTTC.

This chain connects TRBV24-1 to TRBJ2-4, with TRBD1 matching over 8 bases. Trimming at V came to 7 bases and at J to 3 bases, leaving 10 bases not matched to a gene. The CDR3 is 16 residues long. The germline CDR1 and CDR2 sequences are KGHDR and SFDVKD. The CDR3 loop reads CATSRGTGINKNIQYF. CDR3 sequence (DNA): TGTGCCACCAGCCGTGGGACAGGAATTAACAAAAACATTCAGTACTTC.

This clonotype has at least ten counts. This chain links TRBV4-1 with TRBJ1-2, with D unresolved. The CDR3 is 12 amino acids. From germline, CDR1 is MGHRA and CDR2 YSYEKL. V was cut by 5 bases and J by 4 bases, with 8 bases left in between. This chain's CDR3 is CASSAGPYGYTF. The CDR3 nucleotides are TGCGCCAGCAGCGCGGGCCCCTATGGCTACACCTTC.

The chain uses TRBV5-1 and TRBJ2-2; D is uncertain. Trimming removed 0 bases from V and 3 bases from J, with 6 bases in between. Looked up from germline, CDR1 is SGHRS and CDR2 is YFSETQ. The CDR3 sequence is 14 residues long. This CDR3 reads CASSLAGYTGELFF. The DNA of the CDR3 is TGCGCCAGCAGCTTGGCTGGGTACACCGGGGAGCTGTTTTTT.

J is TRBJ1-1 and V is TRBV29-1, with TRBD1 matching 8 bases. Germline assignment: CDR1 SQVTM and CDR2 ANQGSEA. Trimming took 6 bases from V and 5 from J; bases not matched to a gene: 8. The CDR3 has 13 residues. Here the CDR3 reads CSVSGQGKTEAFF. CDR3 nucleotide sequence: TGCAGCGTCTCCGGACAGGGAAAAACTGAAGCTTTCTTT.

The rearrangement uses TRBV28 and TRBJ1-1; 7 positions match TRBD1. The CDR3 is 16 residues long. Trimming took 2 bases from V and 2 from J; bases not matched to a gene: 8. Germline V gives CDR1 MDHEN, CDR2 SYDVKM. In DNA form, the CDR3 reads TGTGCCAGCAGTTTAAGCCCGGGACAGCCAAACACTGAAGCTTTCTTT. Its protein is CASSLSPGQPNTEAFF.

The J gene is TRBJ2-3, the V gene TRBV19, with D uncertain. The CDR3 covers 15 residues. The ends were cut back, 3 bases at V and 1 base at J, with 11 bases in the middle. Germline V CDR1 and CDR2: LNHDA, SQIVND (reference sequence). CDR3 sequence reads: CASSMAARGTDTQYF. The CDR3 DNA reads as TGTGCCAGTAGTATGGCAGCCCGGGGCACAGATACGCAGTATTTT.

This clonotype occurred many times. This sequence joins TRBV6-6 and TRBJ2-1; TRBD2 aligns across 8 bases. J was trimmed by 7 bases and V by 0 bases; bases with no gene match: 8. The CDR3 loop spans 16 amino acids. Germline CDR1 reads MNHNY; CDR2 reads SVGAGI (reference sequence). The CDR3 DNA sequence: TGTGCCAGCAGTTACTCGACGGGGGGGCCTAAGAATGAGCAGTTCTTC. This gives the protein CASSYSTGGPKNEQFF.

V usage is TRBV29-1 and J usage is TRBJ2-7; no clear D gene. Germline V CDR1 and CDR2: SQVTM, ANQGSEA. Trimming took 5 bases from V and 3 from J, leaving 14 bases between them. The CDR3 contains 13 residues. CDR3 coding DNA: TGCAGCGTTAGACCCCGGCTAGGCTACGAGCAGTACTTC. As protein: CSVRPRLGYEQYF.

At least ten counts were recorded for this clonotype. The chain uses TRBV28 and TRBJ2-3; 10 nucleotides match TRBD2. The CDR3 runs to 17 residues. Germline V CDR1 and CDR2: MDHEN, SYDVKM. J lost 2 bases, V lost 3 bases, and 8 bases had no gene match. The CDR3 sequence is CASSLVLAGDYTDTQYF. CDR3 in DNA: TGTGCCAGCAGTTTGGTGCTAGCGGGGGACTACACAGATACGCAGTATTTT.

By share of the sample, this clonotype is medium-sized. This chain joins TRBV7-8 and TRBJ2-1; no reliable D call. CDR1 is SGHVS and CDR2 is FQNEAQ in the germline V gene. V was cut by 1 base and J by 9 bases, with 13 bases left in between. The CDR3 runs to 14 residues. CDR3 protein: CASSLEPSRSEQFF. The DNA for the CDR3 is TGTGCCAGCAGCTTAGAGCCTTCGCGGTCTGAGCAGTTCTTC.

V is TRBV28 and J is TRBJ2-7; tentative D call: TRBD2 (5 bases). Trimming removed 8 bases at V and 2 bases at J, with 16 bases between. CDR1 MDHEN and CDR2 SYDVKM come from the germline V gene. The length of the CDR3 is 14 residues. Written as DNA, the CDR3 is TGTGCCAGCCACGGACTCCCGACCACCTACGAGCAGTACTTC. It yields the protein CASHGLPTTYEQYF. The variable domain in full, with the rest retrieved from reference TRBV28 and TRBJ2-7, is DVKVTQSSRYLVKRTGEKVFLECVQDMDHENMFWYRQDPGLGLRLIYFSYDVKMKEKGDIPEGYSVSREKKERFSLILESASTNQTSMYLCASHGLPTTYEQYFGPGTRLTVT.

This clonotype was observed at least ten times. The V and J genes are TRBV29-1 and TRBJ1-1; a possible D gene is TRBD1 (5 bases). From germline, CDR1 is SQVTM and CDR2 ANQGSEA. The V gene lost 1 base and the J gene lost 9 bases, with 15 bases spanning the gap. The CDR3 spans 13 residues. The CDR3 sequence is CSVEAPLQEKAFF. The CDR3 DNA reads TGCAGCGTTGAAGCACCCCTACAGGAGAAAGCTTTCTTT.